One and the same sample provided the 20 T cell receptor beta chains below, sequenced in a study of identifying expanded T cells in peripheral blood. Assay: immunoSEQ multiplex PCR; the TCRdb copy retains only in-frame clones and omits some. The sample lists roughly 100,000 clones; more than 70% were seen once. Sequenced input: blood. Receptor source: a person aged 18 to 75 in good health.

The chain has TRBV19 and TRBJ2-2; D remains ambiguous. Germline assignment: CDR1 LNHDA and CDR2 SQIVND (reference sequence). CDR3 length equals 15 residues. Trimming pared 7 bases from V and 0 bases from J, leaving 12 bases between. The CDR3 DNA reads TGTGCCAGTACCATTCCGGGCCCGAACACCGGGGAGCTGTTTTTT. Its translation: CASTIPGPNTGELFF. Using reference TRBV19 and TRBJ2-2 for the parts outside the CDR3, the full variable domain is DGGITQSPKYLFRKEGQNVTLSCEQNLNHDAMYWYRQDPGQGLRLIYYSQIVNDFQKGDIAEGYSVSREKKESFPLTVTSAQKNPTAFYLCASTIPGPNTGELFFGEGSRLTVL.

This chain joins TRBV7-2 and TRBJ2-1, with TRBD2 identical over 7 bases. Trimming took 5 bases from V and 4 from J; bases not matched to a gene: 5. The CDR3 has 14 residues. CDR1 is SGHTA, CDR2 FQGNSA, per germline. CDR3 loop: CASSPGGSYNEQFF. DNA of the CDR3: TGTGCCAGCAGCCCCGGGGGGTCTTACAATGAGCAGTTCTTC. Drawing the rest from reference TRBV7-2 and TRBJ2-1, the complete variable domain is GAGVSQSPSNKVTEKGKDVELRCDPISGHTALYWYRQSLGQGLEFLIYFQGNSAPDKSGLPSDRFSAERTGGSVSTLTIQRTQQEDSAVYLCASSPGGSYNEQFFGPGTRLTVL.

This clone has only a few counts. The chain couples TRBV2 to TRBJ2-2; D remains unclear. The CDR3 sequence is 12 residues long. Trimming took off 7 bases at V and 7 bases at J, with 10 bases between the two ends. Germline V gene sequence: CDR1 SNHLY, CDR2 FYNNEI. The CDR3 sequence: CASTVGGGELFF. CDR3 sequence (DNA): TGTGCCAGCACCGTGGGCGGCGGGGAGCTGTTTTTT.

The V gene is TRBV7-2, the J gene TRBJ2-3; 9 nucleotides match TRBD2. After removal of 5 bases from V and 6 bases from J, the junction contained 9 bases not matched to a gene. The CDR3 totals 15 residues. Germline CDR1 and CDR2: SGHTA and FQGNSA. The CDR3 DNA reads as TGTGCCAGCAGCCTCAGGGGGACTAGCCCCGATACGCAGTATTTT. This gives the protein CASSLRGTSPDTQYF.

V is TRBV2 and J is TRBJ2-1, with D maybe TRBD1 (6 bases). CDR1 is SNHLY, CDR2 FYNNEI, per germline. Trimming cost V 6 bases and J 0 bases, with 12 bases left between them. The CDR3 loop spans 15 amino acids. The CDR3 region is CASSVQGSSYNEQFF. CDR3 DNA: TGTGCCAGCAGCGTACAGGGAAGCTCCTACAATGAGCAGTTCTTC.

The chain recombines TRBV7-2 with TRBJ2-2; D remains unclear. There are 11 residues in the CDR3. Germline values: CDR1 SGHTA, CDR2 FQGNSA. Trimming stripped 2 bases from V and 8 bases from J, with 3 bases between. The CDR3 is CASSLWGELFF. CDR3 nucleotide sequence: TGTGCCAGCAGCTTATGGGGGGAGCTGTTTTTT.

As to this clone: A single base separates this from a much larger clone, so it may be a read error. Here the CDR3 reads CASSEGTGDSYEQYF. DNA of the CDR3: TGTGCCAGCAGTGAAGGGACAGGGGACTCCTACGAGCAGTACTTC. The V call is TRBV6-1, the J call TRBJ2-7; 9 bases are shared with TRBD1. Per germline, CDR1 MNHNS and CDR2 SASEGT. The CDR3 runs to 15 residues. The V segment lost 1 base and the J segment 0 bases; nucleotides outside the gene matches: 1.

The chain couples TRBV7-7 to TRBJ2-1, with D possibly TRBD2 on 5 matching bases. Per the germline V gene, CDR1 is SSHAT and CDR2 is FNYEAQ (reference sequence). The CDR3 spans 13 residues. Trimming took 5 bases from V and 5 from J, leaving 10 bases between them. DNA for the CDR3: TGTGCCAGCAGCACGGGGAGTCACAATGAGCAGTTCTTC. It is translated as CASSTGSHNEQFF.

The rearrangement links TRBV28 to TRBJ2-7, with D possibly being TRBD1 (6 bases). Germline values: CDR1 MDHEN, CDR2 SYDVKM. The length of the CDR3 is 13 residues. V dropped 4 bases and J dropped 1 base, with 8 bases sitting between them. CDR3 coding DNA: TGTGCCAGCAGTTCCACAGGGTCCTACGAGCAGTACTTC. Translated, it gives CASSSTGSYEQYF.

This clone was detected only once. V gene TRBV27 combines with J gene TRBJ1-2; D gene unclear. Looked up from germline, CDR1 is MNHEY and CDR2 is SMNVEV (reference sequence). Trimming stripped 6 bases from V and 4 bases from J, with 18 bases between. This CDR3 region has 15 residues. CDR3: CASRRSLGGLYGYTF. The CDR3 DNA sequence: TGTGCCAGCAGGCGGTCCTTGGGAGGTCTCTATGGCTACACCTTC.

This chain joins TRBV7-2 and TRBJ1-1, with D hard to call. V dropped 2 bases and J dropped 5 bases, with 3 bases sitting between them. From germline, CDR1 is SGHTA and CDR2 FQGNSA. The CDR3 sequence is 11 residues long. CDR3 sequence (DNA): TGTGCCAGCAGCTTATCGACTGAAGCTTTCTTT. Translated, it gives CASSLSTEAFF.

The V call is TRBV28, the J call TRBJ2-5; TRBD1 aligns across 9 bases. From germline, CDR1 is MDHEN and CDR2 SYDVKM. CDR3 size: 16 residues. V shed 2 bases and J 2 bases; nucleotides not matched to a gene: 6. The CDR3 coding sequence is TGTGCCAGCAGTTTACCCTCGACAGGGGGTCAAGAGACCCAGTACTTC. Protein sequence: CASSLPSTGGQETQYF. The entire variable domain, with the rest obtained from reference TRBV28 and TRBJ2-5, is as follows: DVKVTQSSRYLVKRTGEKVFLECVQDMDHENMFWYRQDPGLGLRLIYFSYDVKMKEKGDIPEGYSVSREKKERFSLILESASTNQTSMYLCASSLPSTGGQETQYFGPGTRLLVL.

The chain recombines TRBV7-9 with TRBJ2-4; the D gene could be TRBD1 or TRBD2 (6 bases each). The V gene lost 11 bases and the J gene lost 0 bases, with 17 bases spanning the gap. CDR1 is SEHNR and CDR2 is FQNEAQ in the germline V gene (reference sequence). The CDR3 covers 15 residues. The DNA for the CDR3 is TGTGCCGTCAGGAGGGGGGAACTAGCCAAAAACATTCAGTACTTC. This codes for CAVRRGELAKNIQYF.

The V gene is TRBV2, the J gene TRBJ2-3; no reliable D call. Trimming took off 2 bases at V and 2 bases at J, with 2 bases between the two ends. There are 12 residues in the CDR3. CDR1 SNHLY and CDR2 FYNNEI come from the germline V gene. This CDR3 is CASSEYTDTQYF. Here the CDR3 DNA reads TGTGCCAGCAGTGAATACACAGATACGCAGTATTTT.

Points on this clone: The junction and the germline gene differ at one end; a read error may be behind it. This chain links TRBV5-4 with TRBJ1-1, with D perhaps TRBD1 (5 bases). Germline V lookup: CDR1 SGHNT, CDR2 YYREEE (reference sequence). This CDR3 has 13 amino acids. CDR3 in DNA: TGCGCCAGCAGTGTGGACACCCGAAGGGAAGCTTTCTTT. Protein sequence: CASSVDTRREAFF.

On this clone itself: At one boundary the junction diverges from the germline segment, which might be a read error. Other DNA sequences in this sample translate to the same CDR3. The chain is built from TRBV30 and TRBJ2-3; 14 bases are a match to TRBD2. The CDR3 totals 16 residues. Germline V gives CDR1 GTSNPN, CDR2 SVGIG (reference sequence). CDR3 nucleotides: TGCGCCTGGAGTTCGACTAGCGGGGGGGCCGGAGATACGCAGTATTTT. It translates to CAWSSTSGGAGDTQYF.

The V gene is TRBV6-6, the J gene TRBJ2-3; D may be TRBD2 (6 bases). V was trimmed by 2 bases and J by 7 bases, leaving 19 bases between them. This CDR3 contains 16 residues. Germline-derived CDR1 and CDR2 are MNHNY and SVGAGI (reference sequence). The CDR3 bases are TGTGCCAGCAGTTACGGCTTGGAGGGTAAATTATATACGCAGTATTTT. Protein product: CASSYGLEGKLYTQYF.

The chain is built from TRBV7-9 and TRBJ2-2; no definite D call. The CDR3 has 17 residues. Trimming removed 5 bases from V and 0 bases from J, with 16 bases in between. Germline CDR1 reads SEHNR; CDR2 reads FQNEAQ (reference sequence). CDR3 bases: TGTGCCAGCAGCGAGACCGTCCTCACAGCGAACACCGGGGAGCTGTTTTTT. Translation: CASSETVLTANTGELFF.

The chain carries TRBV6-4 and TRBJ1-5; D may be TRBD1 (5 bases). The V end lost 7 bases, the J end lost 3 bases, and 19 bases lay between the germline ends. Germline V lookup: CDR1 MRHNA, CDR2 SNTAGT. The CDR3 covers 16 residues. CDR3 coding DNA: TGTGCCAGCACCCTCCTAAAAGACAGCTTCAATCAGCCCCAGCATTTT. Protein product: CASTLLKDSFNQPQHF.

The rearrangement links TRBV27 to TRBJ2-2, with TRBD1 matching over 9 bases. J was trimmed by 6 bases and V by 1 base; bases with no gene match: 3. The germline V gene encodes CDR1 MNHEY and CDR2 SMNVEV (reference sequence). This CDR3 is built from 15 residues. The chain's CDR3 is CASSLLGTGSGELFF. CDR3 nucleotide sequence: TGTGCCAGCAGTTTATTGGGGACAGGGTCCGGGGAGCTGTTTTTT.